The next 8 T cell receptor beta chains were all read from a single sample in a study of T cells after yellow fever vaccination. One entry per CDR3 protein, called by TCRdb with MiXCR from the 5' RACE reads. The table includes 250,000 to 350,000 distinct CDR3 sequences, roughly 4.3% detected once. Specimen: PBMCs, collected 15 days after the yellow fever booster vaccination. These receptors originate from a man aged 18 to 29 who received the YFV17D yellow fever vaccine.

This clonotype was seen at least ten times. The chain carries TRBV4-3 and TRBJ2-1, with 8 bases identical to TRBD2. V trimming: 4 bases; J trimming: 9 bases; junction bases outside the gene matches: 11. This CDR3 has 15 residues. The V gene's germline CDR1 is LGHNA and CDR2 YSLEER. CDR3 sequence reads: CASSPPGGGRGEQFF. CDR3 nucleotide sequence: TGCGCCAGCAGCCCCCCGGGAGGGGGGAGGGGTGAGCAGTTCTTC.

This clonotype was seen repeatedly, ten times or more. The V gene is TRBV29-1, the J gene TRBJ2-7; D gene unclear. V was cut by 5 bases and J by 5 bases, with 13 bases left in between. Germline V gene data show CDR1 as SQVTM and CDR2 as ANQGSEA. The CDR3 contains 12 residues. This chain's CDR3 is CSVTGSGHEQYF. The CDR3 coding sequence is TGCAGCGTTACTGGCTCAGGCCACGAGCAGTACTTC.

This clonotype was counted only a few times. The chain joins TRBV20-1 to TRBJ2-2; TRBD1 matches 10 bases. This CDR3 contains 14 residues. V was clipped by 4 bases and J by 4 bases; unmatched bases: 3. The germline gives CDR1 DFQATT, CDR2 SNEGSKA (reference sequence). The CDR3 reads CSATDRGLTGELFF. The CDR3 nucleotides are TGCAGTGCTACCGACAGGGGGCTCACCGGGGAGCTGTTTTTT.

This clonotype has at least ten counts. The chain uses TRBV4-2 and TRBJ2-7, with D perhaps TRBD1 or TRBD2 (8 bases each). Per the germline V gene, CDR1 is LGHNA and CDR2 is YNFKEQ. V was pared by 10 bases and J by 1 base, with 20 bases between. This CDR3 is 15 amino acids long. The DNA for the CDR3 is TGTGCCATCCAACGGGGGGGACAGGAGTCCTACGAGCAGTACGTC. It is translated as CAIQRGGQESYEQYV.

This clonotype was seen more than once but under ten times. CDR3 in DNA: TGCGCCAGCAGCCCCCGGGATAGCCCGTTCACCGGGGAGCTGTTTTTT. This encodes CASSPRDSPFTGELFF. The chain recombines TRBV5-1 with TRBJ2-2, with TRBD2 as a possible D gene (5 bases). Trimming took 4 bases from V and 4 from J, leaving 17 bases between them. The CDR3 totals 16 residues. The germline V gene encodes CDR1 SGHRS and CDR2 YFSETQ.

The V gene is TRBV7-9, the J gene TRBJ1-1; no clear D gene. This CDR3 comprises 11 residues. Trimming pared 6 bases from V and 6 bases from J, leaving 8 bases between. The germline V gene encodes CDR1 SEHNR and CDR2 FQNEAQ (reference sequence). CDR3 sequence: CASRTAPEAFF. CDR3 nucleotides: TGTGCCAGCAGGACCGCCCCTGAAGCTTTCTTT.

J is TRBJ2-7 and V is TRBV11-1, with D maybe TRBD2 (5 bases). The germline gives CDR1 SGHAT, CDR2 FQDESV (reference sequence). V lost 5 bases and J 0 bases, leaving 14 bases between the germline ends. This CDR3 region has 15 residues. In DNA form, the CDR3 reads TGTGCCAGCAGCCCCGGGGTTAGTTACTCCTACGAGCAGTACGTC. This gives the protein CASSPGVSYSYEQYV.

This clonotype came up many times. This chain joins TRBV12-3 or TRBV12-4 and TRBJ1-1; 9 bases align to TRBD1. Unmatched junction bases numbered 1, after V lost 3 bases and J lost 5 bases. The CDR3 is made up of 13 amino acids. CDR3 loop: CASSFGQGTEAFF. CDR3 DNA: TGTGCCAGCAGTTTTGGACAGGGGACTGAAGCTTTCTTT.